Sequencing of this T cell receptor beta chain was carried out in a study of Ad26.COV2.S vaccination and SARS-CoV-2 variants. Profiling relied on immunoSEQ multiplex PCR, and the TCRdb table lists in-frame clones only, not all of them. The sample contains over 110,000 clones, roughly 88% of which appear only once. Note on this clone: What it recognizes is unknown.

The J segment lost 7 bases and the V segment lost 8 bases, leaving 8 bases of the junction unmatched. The CDR3 contains 13 residues. CDR1 is SGHTA and CDR2 is FQGNSA in the germline V gene. General study results and limits: Total T cell responses, in the TCR breadth and depth analyses, may have been underestimated.

Material: peripheral blood, obtained after recovery from COVID-19. The origin of this receptor is a human donor who had recovered from COVID-19. The J gene is TRBJ2-1, the V gene TRBV7-2; TRBD2 agrees at 7 bases. The CDR3 here is CASGRLAGNEQFF. The CDR3 DNA reads as TGTGCCAGCGGCAGACTAGCAGGTAATGAGCAGTTCTTC. Combining the CDR3 with reference TRBV7-2 and TRBJ2-1 gives the whole variable domain GAGVSQSPSNKVTEKGKDVELRCDPISGHTALYWYRQSLGQGLEFLIYFQGNSAPDKSGLPSDRFSAERTGGSVSTLTIQRTQQEDSAVYLCASGRLAGNEQFFGPGTRLTVL.